This passage covers 23 T cell receptor beta chains from one sample sequenced in a study of blood T cell repertoires in COVID-19. Measured with immunoSEQ multiplex PCR; TCRdb has only the in-frame clones, and not every one. Here the sample spans hundreds of thousands of clones, around 83% being singletons. The sequencing input was peripheral blood. All receptors come from a man older than 75 with acute or convalescent COVID-19.

This chain connects TRBV19 to TRBJ2-2; the D gene is possibly TRBD1 (6 bases). Per the germline V gene, CDR1 is LNHDA and CDR2 is SQIVND (reference sequence). With 4 bases removed from V and 6 bases from J, the gap between germline ends came to 18 bases. The CDR3 contains 16 residues. The CDR3 loop reads CASSSMGTSFAGELFF. Here the CDR3 DNA reads TGTGCCAGTAGTAGTATGGGGACATCGTTTGCCGGGGAGCTGTTTTTT.

The chain recombines TRBV29-1 with TRBJ2-7, with a possible D match to TRBD1 (6 bases). Germline V gives CDR1 SQVTM, CDR2 ANQGSEA. The CDR3 sequence is 13 residues long. V dropped 7 bases and J dropped 7 bases, with 20 bases sitting between them. The CDR3 nucleotides read TGCAGCGCGTCTGGACAGCAGGGAGATGAGCAGTACTTC. Protein sequence: CSASGQQGDEQYF.

As concerns this clone: This specimen includes other DNA sequences encoding the same CDR3. The chain employs TRBV3-1 (or the pseudogene TRBV3-2) and TRBJ1-1, with D possibly matching TRBD1 (5 bases). The germline V gene has CDR1 LGHDT and CDR2 YNNKEL (reference sequence). V was clipped by 2 bases and J by 3 bases, with 10 bases between them. This CDR3 comprises 14 residues. The CDR3: CASSQIGGDTEAFF. Here the CDR3 DNA reads TGTGCCAGCAGCCAAATAGGAGGGGACACTGAAGCTTTCTTT.

This chain joins TRBV20-1 and TRBJ2-7; D remains ambiguous. Germline V CDR1 and CDR2: DFQATT, SNEGSKA (reference sequence). The ends were cut back, 3 bases at V and 0 bases at J, with 12 bases in the middle. This CDR3 has 14 residues. This chain's CDR3 is CSASRLRSSYEQYF. The CDR3 nucleotides are TGCAGTGCTAGTAGGTTGAGGAGCTCCTACGAGCAGTACTTC.

V is TRBV5-1 and J is TRBJ2-7; 11 positions match TRBD1. The CDR3 runs 14 residues. The germline gives CDR1 SGHRS, CDR2 YFSETQ. The ends lost 3 bases at V and 5 bases at J; junction bases unmatched: 4. As DNA, the CDR3 is TGCGCCAGCAGCTGGAGGGACAGGGGGGACGAGCAGTACTTC. As protein: CASSWRDRGDEQYF.

This sequence joins TRBV6-5 and TRBJ2-2; 8 bases are a match to TRBD1. CDR3 length equals 15 residues. J gave up 4 bases and V 2 bases, and 3 bases lay outside the gene matches. The V gene's germline CDR1 is MNHEY and CDR2 SVGAGI. The CDR3 region has the DNA TGTGCCAGCAGTTACGGACAGGGTGGCACCGGGGAGCTGTTTTTT. It specifies CASSYGQGGTGELFF.

The CDR3 DNA sequence: TGTGCCAGCAGCCTAAGCCTGGGGGCTGGGTACAATGAGCAGTTCTTC. It is translated as CASSLSLGAGYNEQFF. The J gene is TRBJ2-1, the V gene TRBV16; a possible D gene is TRBD1 (6 bases). This CDR3 is built from 16 residues. V lost 4 bases and J 4 bases, leaving 17 bases between the germline ends. Germline loops: CDR1 KGHSY, CDR2 FQNENV.

This chain joins TRBV3-1 (or the pseudogene TRBV3-2) and TRBJ1-1; no clear D gene. V was clipped by 5 bases and J by 10 bases, with 14 bases between them. Germline V gene lookup returns CDR1 LGHDT and CDR2 YNNKEL (reference sequence). The CDR3 extends over 12 amino acids. This CDR3 is CASSIGEGVAFF. The CDR3 region has the DNA TGTGCCAGCAGCATTGGGGAGGGAGTAGCTTTCTTT.

V is TRBV5-4 and J is TRBJ2-5; possible D gene TRBD1, 6 bases. The CDR3 covers 16 residues. Germline CDR1 and CDR2: SGHNT and YYREEE (reference sequence). V lost 4 bases and J lost 5, with 21 bases in between. The CDR3 DNA reads as TGTGCCAGCAGCGGGGGCCCACAGGCACTCGGGGAGACCCAGTACTTC. The encoded protein is CASSGGPQALGETQYF.

The J gene is TRBJ2-4, the V gene TRBV30; 13 nucleotides line up with TRBD2. The CDR3 is made up of 13 amino acids. Germline trimming cut 3 bases from V and 13 bases from J; bases unmatched to any gene: 6. The germline V gene encodes CDR1 GTSNPN and CDR2 SVGIG (reference sequence). CDR3 loop: CAWSPEGLAGQYF. The CDR3 DNA reads as TGTGCCTGGAGCCCGGAGGGACTAGCGGGGCAGTACTTC.

The rearrangement joins TRBV27 to TRBJ2-2; a possible D gene is TRBD2 (6 bases). The V end was cut by 4 bases, the J end by 6 bases, with 15 bases between. The germline CDR1 and CDR2 sequences are MNHEY and SMNVEV (reference sequence). The CDR3 is 15 amino acids. CDR3 nucleotides: TGTGCCAGCAGTTGGGCTAGCGATATATCCGGGGAGCTGTTTTTT. The encoded protein is CASSWASDISGELFF.

The J gene is TRBJ2-7, the V gene TRBV20-1; 10 positions agree with TRBD1. Germline CDR1 is DFQATT and CDR2 is SNEGSKA (reference sequence). The CDR3 extends over 14 amino acids. Trimming removed 3 bases from V and 6 bases from J; junction bases left unmatched: 8. CDR3 bases: TGCAGTGCTAGTTCGGGACAGGGGTTTTCCGAGCAGTACTTC. This codes for CSASSGQGFSEQYF.

This sequence joins TRBV20-1 and TRBJ2-7; no clear D gene. V was pared by 3 bases and J by 4 bases, with 7 bases between. This CDR3 comprises 11 residues. The germline V gene has CDR1 DFQATT and CDR2 SNEGSKA (reference sequence). The CDR3 protein is CSASPNYEQYF. In nucleotides, the CDR3 is TGCAGTGCTAGTCCCAATTACGAGCAGTACTTC.

In this sample, this clone turned up a few times. The V gene is TRBV2, the J gene TRBJ2-3, with 9 bases that match TRBD1. Trimming at V came to 7 bases and at J to 9 bases, leaving 8 bases not matched to a gene. From germline, CDR1 is SNHLY and CDR2 FYNNEI. The CDR3 is made up of 13 amino acids. The CDR3 DNA reads as TGTGCCAGCATTTCGACAGGGGGAGGCACGCAGTATTTT. This translates into CASISTGGGTQYF.

This rearrangement joins TRBV29-1 to TRBJ1-2; perhaps TRBD1 as D (5 bases). The CDR3 is made up of 11 amino acids. Germline values: CDR1 SQVTM, CDR2 ANQGSEA. V lost 5 bases and J 12 bases, leaving 16 bases between the germline ends. The CDR3 reads CSVRDSLINTF. CDR3 DNA: TGCAGCGTTAGGGACTCCTTGATTAACACCTTC. The full variable domain, with the rest looked up from reference TRBV29-1 and TRBJ1-2, is SAVISQKPSRDICQRGTSLTIQCQVDSQVTMMFWYRQQPGQSLTLIATANQGSEATYESGFVIDKFPISRPNLTFSTLTVSNMSPEDSSIYLCSVRDSLINTFGSGTRLTVV.

The CDR3 region has the DNA TGCGCCAGCAGTCACGACAACCTACCCTACAATGAGCAGTTCTTC. Translation gives CASSHDNLPYNEQFF. This chain joins TRBV4-1 and TRBJ2-1, with no clear D. The length of the CDR3 is 15 residues. The V gene lost 6 bases and the J gene lost 2 bases, with 14 bases spanning the gap. Germline V gene data show CDR1 as MGHRA and CDR2 as YSYEKL.

This chain uses TRBV7-2 with TRBJ2-2; 16 nucleotides align to TRBD2. The germline CDR1 and CDR2 sequences are SGHTA and FQGNSA. CDR3 length: 19 residues. Losses at the gene ends were 5 bases for V and 4 bases for J; bases not matched to a gene: 10. The CDR3 DNA is TGTGCCAGCAGCCCAGCAGGGACTAGCGGGGGGGTAGGCACCGGGGAGCTGTTTTTT. It is translated as CASSPAGTSGGVGTGELFF.

Only a few counts were recorded for this clone. CDR3 DNA: TGTGCCAGCAGCTTATCAGAACAGCCCCAGCATTTT. This encodes CASSLSEQPQHF. The chain links TRBV7-9 to TRBJ1-5; D unclear. Trimming removed 2 bases at V and 7 bases at J, with 6 bases between. CDR1 and CDR2 from the germline V gene are SEHNR and FQNEAQ (reference sequence). The CDR3 has 12 residues.

V gene TRBV7-6 combines with J gene TRBJ2-1; 10 bases are shared with TRBD2. Germline V CDR1 and CDR2: SGHVS, FNYEAQ. The length of the CDR3 is 16 residues. Germline trimming cut 2 bases from V and 10 bases from J; bases unmatched to any gene: 11. CDR3 protein: CASSLSQRGGSQEQFF. In DNA form, the CDR3 reads TGTGCCAGCAGCTTATCTCAGCGGGGGGGATCCCAAGAGCAGTTCTTC.

The J gene is TRBJ2-4, the V gene TRBV4-2; 7 nucleotides agree with TRBD1. Germline-derived CDR1 and CDR2 are LGHNA and YNFKEQ. V lost 2 bases to trimming and J lost 0 bases; unmatched junction nucleotides: 4. The CDR3 is 16 residues long. In nucleotides, the CDR3 is TGTGCCAGCAGCCAACACAGGGGTTTAGCCAAAAACATTCAGTACTTC. It translates to CASSQHRGLAKNIQYF.

J is TRBJ1-2 and V is TRBV2; TRBD1 is a possible D gene (6 bases). The V end was cut by 11 bases, the J end by 8 bases, with 18 bases between. From germline, CDR1 is SNHLY and CDR2 FYNNEI. CDR3 length equals 12 residues. CDR3 sequence: CAGQGGVRGYTF. The CDR3 DNA follows: TGTGCCGGTCAAGGGGGGGTGAGGGGCTACACCTTC. Supplemented by reference TRBV2 and TRBJ1-2, the full variable domain reads EPEVTQTPSHQVTQMGQEVILRCVPISNHLYFYWYRQILGQKVEFLVSFYNNEISEKSEIFDDQFSVERPDGSNFTLKIRSTKLEDSAMYFCAGQGGVRGYTFGSGTRLTVV.

The rearrangement uses TRBV10-3 and TRBJ1-2, with D tentatively TRBD1 (6 bases). V lost 0 bases and J lost 7, with 15 bases in between. The CDR3 spans 15 residues. CDR1 and CDR2 (germline): ENHRY, SYGVKD. In DNA form, the CDR3 reads TGTGCCATCAGTGAGTCACGTCAGGGGATTGGTGGCTACACCTTC. Translating gives CAISESRQGIGGYTF.

This chain connects TRBV5-1 to TRBJ2-1; possible D gene TRBD2, 6 bases. V was shortened by 2 bases and J by 0 bases, with 12 bases between the two germline ends. The CDR3 extends over 16 amino acids. The germline CDR1 and CDR2 sequences are SGHRS and YFSETQ. The DNA of the CDR3 is TGCGCCAGCAGCTTTGGGACTCAGAGCTCCTACAATGAGCAGTTCTTC. Protein product: CASSFGTQSSYNEQFF. The complete variable domain, with remaining parts taken from reference TRBV5-1 and TRBJ2-1, reads KAGVTQTPRYLIKTRGQQVTLSCSPISGHRSVSWYQQTPGQGLQFLFEYFSETQRNKGNFPGRFSGRQFSNSRSEMNVSTLELGDSALYLCASSFGTQSSYNEQFFGPGTRLTVL.